The clone carrying this TCR beta chain was recorded a few times. Its specificity is unknown. While the first cohort had about 610 subjects, the donors belonged to the separate validation cohort of about 120 subjects. This specimen belongs to a study of cytomegalovirus exposure and HLA in healthy donors. Study-wide results and caveats: In vitro assays verified that three CMV-associated chains recognized CMV antigens specifically. Rare TCR sequences dominated, though some public TCRs recurred in many donors.

This table comes from immunoSEQ multiplex PCR, and its TCRdb copy is limited to in-frame clones, with some not included. The sample carries around 110,000 clones, 88% recorded once. This TCR was recovered from a woman younger than 35 in good health and CMV-seropositive. Sequenced material: PBMCs.

CDR3 region: CASIGQGNQPQHF. The CDR3 DNA sequence: TGTGCCAGCATAGGACAGGGGAATCAGCCCCAGCATTTT. The rearrangement links TRBV6-1 to TRBJ1-5; 9 bases line up with TRBD1. Germline lookup yields CDR1 MNHNS and CDR2 SASEGT. CDR3 length: 13 residues. Losses at the gene ends were 7 bases for V and 4 bases for J; bases not matched to a gene: 2.